This T cell receptor (beta chain) was recovered during a study of cytomegalovirus exposure and HLA in healthy donors. Findings and limits, study-wide: Later on, a genetic analysis was performed. It linked a missense variant in DCLRE1C with V- and J-gene trimming of TCR beta. Further analysis was carried out later, and it showed several of the most significant clusters appearing linked to common viral pathogens.

Germline-derived CDR1 and CDR2 are SGHAT and FQNNGV. The CDR3 runs 15 residues. V was pared by 1 base and J by 0 bases, with 7 bases between. Amplification used 60 Vbeta primers and 13 Jbeta primers. Measured with immunoSEQ multiplex PCR; TCRdb has only the in-frame clones, and not every one. The repertoire holds about 200,000 clones, with 65% to 90% as singletons. As for this clone: What it binds is not known.

V gene TRBV11-2 combines with J gene TRBJ1-3, with unresolved D. Sequences were obtained from PBMCs. The receptor comes from a girl between 10 and 17 years old in good health and CMV-seronegative. CDR3 sequence reads: CASSLGGASGNTIYF. The CDR3 bases are TGTGCCAGCAGCTTAGGAGGCGCCTCTGGAAACACCATATATTTT.